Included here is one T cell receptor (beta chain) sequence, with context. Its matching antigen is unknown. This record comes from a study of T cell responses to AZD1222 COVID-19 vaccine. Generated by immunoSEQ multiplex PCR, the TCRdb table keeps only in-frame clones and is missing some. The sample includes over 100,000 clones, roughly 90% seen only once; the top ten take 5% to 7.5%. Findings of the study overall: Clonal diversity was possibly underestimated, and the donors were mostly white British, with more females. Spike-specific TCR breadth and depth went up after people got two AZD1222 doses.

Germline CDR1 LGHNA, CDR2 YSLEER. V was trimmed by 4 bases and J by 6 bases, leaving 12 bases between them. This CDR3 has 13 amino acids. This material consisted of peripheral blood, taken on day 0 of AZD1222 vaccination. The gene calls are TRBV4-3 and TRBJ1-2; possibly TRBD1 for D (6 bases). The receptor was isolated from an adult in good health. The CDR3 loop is CASSPAGADGYTF. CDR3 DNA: TGCGCCAGCAGCCCTGCAGGGGCTGATGGCTACACCTTC.